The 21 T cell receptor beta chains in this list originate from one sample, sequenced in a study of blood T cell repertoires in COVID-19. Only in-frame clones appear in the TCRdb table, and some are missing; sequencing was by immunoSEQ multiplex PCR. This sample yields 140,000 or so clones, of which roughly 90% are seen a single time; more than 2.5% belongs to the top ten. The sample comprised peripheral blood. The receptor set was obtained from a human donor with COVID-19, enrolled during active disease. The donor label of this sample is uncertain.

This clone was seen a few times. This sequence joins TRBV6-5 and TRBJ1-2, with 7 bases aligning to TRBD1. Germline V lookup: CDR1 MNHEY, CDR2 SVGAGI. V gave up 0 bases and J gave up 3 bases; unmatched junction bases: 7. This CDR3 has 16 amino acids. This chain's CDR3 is CASSYSFGQAYYGYTF. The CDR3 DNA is TGTGCCAGCAGTTACTCCTTTGGACAGGCGTACTATGGCTACACCTTC.

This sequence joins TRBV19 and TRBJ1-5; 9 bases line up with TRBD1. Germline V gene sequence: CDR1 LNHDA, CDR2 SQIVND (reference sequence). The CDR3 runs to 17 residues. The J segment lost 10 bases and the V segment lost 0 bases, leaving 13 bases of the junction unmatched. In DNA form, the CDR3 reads TGTGCCAGTAGTATAGATCCCCCGGGACAGGGCCTGGGACCCCAGCATTTT. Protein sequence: CASSIDPPGQGLGPQHF.

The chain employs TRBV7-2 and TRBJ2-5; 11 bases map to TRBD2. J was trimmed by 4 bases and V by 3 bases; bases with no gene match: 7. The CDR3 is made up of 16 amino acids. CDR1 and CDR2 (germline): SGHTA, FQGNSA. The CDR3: CASSFVSGGAGETQYF. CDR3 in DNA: TGTGCCAGCAGCTTCGTTAGCGGGGGGGCCGGAGAGACCCAGTACTTC. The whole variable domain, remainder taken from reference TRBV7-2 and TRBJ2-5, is GAGVSQSPSNKVTEKGKDVELRCDPISGHTALYWYRQSLGQGLEFLIYFQGNSAPDKSGLPSDRFSAERTGGSVSTLTIQRTQQEDSAVYLCASSFVSGGAGETQYFGPGTRLLVL.

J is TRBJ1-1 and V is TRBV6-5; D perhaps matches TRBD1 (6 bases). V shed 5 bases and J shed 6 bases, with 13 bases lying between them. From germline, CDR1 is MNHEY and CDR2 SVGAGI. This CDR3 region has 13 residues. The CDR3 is CASSTGYFAEAFF. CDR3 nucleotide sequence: TGTGCCAGCAGTACAGGGTACTTCGCTGAAGCTTTCTTT.

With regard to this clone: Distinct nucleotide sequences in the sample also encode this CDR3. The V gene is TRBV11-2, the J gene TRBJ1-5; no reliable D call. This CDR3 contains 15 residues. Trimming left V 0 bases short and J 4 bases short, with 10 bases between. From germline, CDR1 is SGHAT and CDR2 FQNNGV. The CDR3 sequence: CASSLDYSSNQPQHF. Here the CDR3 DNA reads TGTGCCAGCAGCTTAGATTACAGCTCGAATCAGCCCCAGCATTTT. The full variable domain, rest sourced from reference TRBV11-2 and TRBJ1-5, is EAGVAQSPRYKIIEKRQSVAFWCNPISGHATLYWYQQILGQGPKLLIQFQNNGVVDDSQLPKDRFSAERLKGVDSTLKIQPAKLEDSAVYLCASSLDYSSNQPQHFGDGTRLSIL.

This CDR3 reads CASSVGGAEDTQYF. CDR3 bases: TGCGCCAGCAGCGTCGGGGGGGCCGAAGATACGCAGTATTTT. This chain joins TRBV5-1 and TRBJ2-3, with 8 bases aligning to TRBD2. The germline V gene has CDR1 SGHRS and CDR2 YFSETQ. Trimming cost V 4 bases and J 5 bases; bases outside gene matches: 6. The CDR3 sequence is 14 residues long.

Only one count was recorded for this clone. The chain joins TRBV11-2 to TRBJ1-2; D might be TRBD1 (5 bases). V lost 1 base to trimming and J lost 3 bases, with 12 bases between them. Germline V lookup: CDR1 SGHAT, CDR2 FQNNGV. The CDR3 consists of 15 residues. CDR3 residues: CASSLVQGGDYGYTF. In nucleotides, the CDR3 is TGTGCCAGCAGCTTAGTCCAGGGAGGGGACTATGGCTACACCTTC.

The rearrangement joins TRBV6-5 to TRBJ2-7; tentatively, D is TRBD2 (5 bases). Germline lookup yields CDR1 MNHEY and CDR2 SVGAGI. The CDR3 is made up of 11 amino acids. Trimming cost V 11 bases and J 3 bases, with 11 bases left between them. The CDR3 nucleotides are TGTGCCGCACCGGGGTACTACGAGCAGTACTTC. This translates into CAAPGYYEQYF.

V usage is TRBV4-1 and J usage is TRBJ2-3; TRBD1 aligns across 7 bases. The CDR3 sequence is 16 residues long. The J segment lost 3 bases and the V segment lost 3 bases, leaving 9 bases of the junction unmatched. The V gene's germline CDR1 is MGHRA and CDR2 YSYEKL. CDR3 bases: TGCGCCAGCAGCCAGGGTCCACAGGGGTTAACAGATACGCAGTATTTT. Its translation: CASSQGPQGLTDTQYF.

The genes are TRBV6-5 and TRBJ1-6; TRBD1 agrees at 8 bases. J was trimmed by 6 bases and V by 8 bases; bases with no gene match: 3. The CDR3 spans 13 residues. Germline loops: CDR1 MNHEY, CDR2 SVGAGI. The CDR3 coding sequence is TGTGCCAGCGAAGACAGGGGTAATTCACCCCTCCACTTT. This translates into CASEDRGNSPLHF.

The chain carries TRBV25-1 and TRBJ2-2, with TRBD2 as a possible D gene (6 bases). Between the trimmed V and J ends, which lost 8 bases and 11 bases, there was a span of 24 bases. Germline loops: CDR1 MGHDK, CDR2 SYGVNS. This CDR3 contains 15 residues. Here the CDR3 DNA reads TGTGCCAGCGGAACGGACGGAGGGGAACGCCGCGAGCTGTTTTTT. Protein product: CASGTDGGERRELFF.

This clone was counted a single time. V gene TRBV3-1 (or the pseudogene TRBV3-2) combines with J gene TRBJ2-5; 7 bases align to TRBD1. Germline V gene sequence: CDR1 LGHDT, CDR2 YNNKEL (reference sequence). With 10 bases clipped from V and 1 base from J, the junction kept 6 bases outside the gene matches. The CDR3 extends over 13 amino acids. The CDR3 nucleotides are TGTGCCAACTCGTCAGGGGGCCAAGAGACCCAGTACTTC. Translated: CANSSGGQETQYF.

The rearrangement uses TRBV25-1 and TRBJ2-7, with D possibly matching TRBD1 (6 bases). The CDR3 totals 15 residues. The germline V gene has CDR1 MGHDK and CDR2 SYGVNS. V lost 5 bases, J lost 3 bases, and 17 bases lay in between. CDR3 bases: TGTGCCAGCAGTCGTGGTTCAGGGGTGAGCTACGAGCAGTACTTC. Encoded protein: CASSRGSGVSYEQYF.

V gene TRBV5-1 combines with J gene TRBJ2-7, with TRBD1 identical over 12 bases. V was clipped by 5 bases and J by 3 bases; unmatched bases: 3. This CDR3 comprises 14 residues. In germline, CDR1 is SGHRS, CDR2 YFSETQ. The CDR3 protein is CASRGTGGFYEQYF. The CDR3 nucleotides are TGCGCCAGCAGAGGGACAGGGGGCTTCTACGAGCAGTACTTC.

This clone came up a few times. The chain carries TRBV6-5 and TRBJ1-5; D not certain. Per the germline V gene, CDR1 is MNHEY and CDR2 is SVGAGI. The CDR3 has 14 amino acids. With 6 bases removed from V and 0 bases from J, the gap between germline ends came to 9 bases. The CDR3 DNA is TGTGCCAGCAGCTGGCAGAATAGCAATCAGCCCCAGCATTTT. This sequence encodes CASSWQNSNQPQHF.

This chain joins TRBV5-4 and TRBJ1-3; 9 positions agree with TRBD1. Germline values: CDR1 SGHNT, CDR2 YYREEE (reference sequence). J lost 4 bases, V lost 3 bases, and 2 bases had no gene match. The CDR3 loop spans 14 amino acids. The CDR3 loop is CASSSDRGGNTIYF. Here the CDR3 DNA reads TGTGCCAGCAGCTCGGACAGGGGAGGAAACACCATATATTTT.

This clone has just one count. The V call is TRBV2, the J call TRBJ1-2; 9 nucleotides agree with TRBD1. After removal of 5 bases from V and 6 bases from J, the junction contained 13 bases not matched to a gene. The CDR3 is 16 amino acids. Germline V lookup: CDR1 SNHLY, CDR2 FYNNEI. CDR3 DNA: TGTGCCAGCAGTCCGGGACAGGGCCCTTTCATCAATGGCTACACCTTC. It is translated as CASSPGQGPFINGYTF. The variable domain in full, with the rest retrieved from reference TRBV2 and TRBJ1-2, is EPEVTQTPSHQVTQMGQEVILRCVPISNHLYFYWYRQILGQKVEFLVSFYNNEISEKSEIFDDQFSVERPDGSNFTLKIRSTKLEDSAMYFCASSPGQGPFINGYTFGSGTRLTVV.

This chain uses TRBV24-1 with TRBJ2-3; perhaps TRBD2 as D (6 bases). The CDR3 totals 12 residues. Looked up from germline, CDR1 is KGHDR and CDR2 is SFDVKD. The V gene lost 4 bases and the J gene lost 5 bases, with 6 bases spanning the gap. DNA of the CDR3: TGTGCCACCAGTGACGGGGGAGATACGCAGTATTTT. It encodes CATSDGGDTQYF.

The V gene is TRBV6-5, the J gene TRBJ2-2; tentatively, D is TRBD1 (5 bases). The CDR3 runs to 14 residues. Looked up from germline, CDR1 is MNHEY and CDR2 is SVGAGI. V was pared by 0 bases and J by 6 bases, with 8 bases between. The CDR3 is CASSYSGEPGELFF. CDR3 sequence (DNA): TGTGCCAGCAGTTACTCAGGGGAACCCGGGGAGCTGTTTTTT.

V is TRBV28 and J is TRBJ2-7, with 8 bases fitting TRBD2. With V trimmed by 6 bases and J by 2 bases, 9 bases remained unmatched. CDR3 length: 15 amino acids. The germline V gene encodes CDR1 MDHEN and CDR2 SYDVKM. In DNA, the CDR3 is TGTGCCAGCAGCTCCCCGGGGGGGCTGACCTACGAGCAGTACTTC. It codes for CASSSPGGLTYEQYF. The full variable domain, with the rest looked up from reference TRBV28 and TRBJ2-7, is DVKVTQSSRYLVKRTGEKVFLECVQDMDHENMFWYRQDPGLGLRLIYFSYDVKMKEKGDIPEGYSVSREKKERFSLILESASTNQTSMYLCASSSPGGLTYEQYFGPGTRLTVT.

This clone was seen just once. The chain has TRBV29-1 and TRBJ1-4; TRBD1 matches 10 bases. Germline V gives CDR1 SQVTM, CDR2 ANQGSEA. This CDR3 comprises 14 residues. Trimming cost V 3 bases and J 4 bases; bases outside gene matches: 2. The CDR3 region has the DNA TGCAGCGTTGAGGGGACAGGGGATAATGAAAAACTGTTTTTT. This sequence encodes CSVEGTGDNEKLFF.